Listed here are 12 T cell receptor beta chains from one sample, sequenced in a study of blood T cell repertoires in COVID-19 (dated by TCRdb to 2018 to 2020). Receptor amplification or capture employed the immunoSEQ multiplex PCR assay. The clones in this table, taken by TCRdb from immuneACCESS, are in-frame only. Not every clone is retained; where verified, under half of the shortfall comes from an unresolved V gene, and the cause of the rest is unknown. This sample gives fewer than 200,000 clones in total; 84% of them show up just once. 7.5% to 8% of the sample lies in the top ten. The specimen was peripheral blood. All receptors derive from a man in his forties who had recovered from COVID-19.

The chain carries TRBV19 and TRBJ1-2; TRBD1 is a possible D gene (5 bases). Germline CDR1 and CDR2: LNHDA and SQIVND (reference sequence). The V end was cut by 5 bases, the J end by 4 bases, with 11 bases between. This CDR3 has 13 residues. The CDR3, as DNA: TGTGCCAGTAGTCAGGGCAGCTTCTATGGCTACACCTTC. This translates into CASSQGSFYGYTF.

DNA for the CDR3: TGTGCCAGCAGGGGTAAGGACAGGGTCCCCGGGGAGCTGTTTTTT. It yields the protein CASRGKDRVPGELFF. V is TRBV3-1 (or the pseudogene TRBV3-2) and J is TRBJ2-2, with 8 bases identical to TRBD1. In germline, CDR1 is LGHDT, CDR2 YNNKEL (reference sequence). With V trimmed by 6 bases and J by 6 bases, 9 bases remained unmatched. The CDR3 contains 15 residues.

V and J are TRBV28 and TRBJ1-6, with D unresolved. This CDR3 region has 12 residues. The V end was cut by 7 bases, the J end by 8 bases, with 9 bases between. From germline, CDR1 is MDHEN and CDR2 SYDVKM. This CDR3 is CASTEGHSPLHF. The CDR3 DNA sequence: TGTGCCAGCACAGAGGGTCATTCACCCCTCCACTTT.

The V gene is TRBV3-1 (or the pseudogene TRBV3-2), the J gene TRBJ1-1; 7 nucleotides line up with TRBD1. There are 13 residues in the CDR3. Trimming took 1 base from V and 7 from J; bases not matched to a gene: 3. Germline V gives CDR1 LGHDT, CDR2 YNNKEL (reference sequence). The CDR3 DNA reads TGTGCCAGCAGCCAAGGAGGGGACAGTGAAGCTTTCTTT. This encodes CASSQGGDSEAFF.

V and J are TRBV7-8 and TRBJ2-2; 10 bases match TRBD1. Looked up from germline, CDR1 is SGHVS and CDR2 is FQNEAQ. The CDR3 length is 16 residues. The V segment lost 0 bases and the J segment 5 bases; nucleotides outside the gene matches: 3. CDR3 DNA sequence: TGTGCCAGCAGCTTAGCCAGGACAGGGGGAACCGGGGAGCTGTTTTTT. Its protein product is CASSLARTGGTGELFF.

The V call is TRBV4-3, the J call TRBJ2-5, with D perhaps TRBD2 (6 bases). The CDR3 sequence is 17 residues long. The germline V gene encodes CDR1 LGHNA and CDR2 YSLEER. Trimming removed 5 bases from V and 2 bases from J, with 21 bases in between. In nucleotides, the CDR3 is TGCGCCAGCAGCTCTCGATTTGGGGGAGGCTGGCAAGAGACCCAGTACTTC. Its translation is CASSSRFGGGWQETQYF.

The gene calls are TRBV2 and TRBJ2-2, with 7 positions matching TRBD1. CDR1 SNHLY and CDR2 FYNNEI come from the germline V gene. The CDR3 extends over 14 amino acids. V dropped 6 bases and J dropped 3; count of bases not matched to a gene: 4. CDR3 loop: CASRGTADTGELFF. CDR3 DNA: TGTGCCAGCAGAGGGACAGCCGACACCGGGGAGCTGTTTTTT.

The chain joins TRBV9 to TRBJ2-5; D not certain. Germline V CDR1 and CDR2: SGDLS, YYNGEE. V gave up 0 bases and J gave up 1 base, with 13 bases separating them. The CDR3 is made up of 16 amino acids. CDR3 nucleotide sequence: TGTGCCAGCAGCGTAGATCTCTGGGCAGCCCAAGAGACCCAGTACTTC. Translation: CASSVDLWAAQETQYF.

V is TRBV7-2 and J is TRBJ1-6; D is perhaps TRBD1 (6 bases). In germline, CDR1 is SGHTA, CDR2 FQGNSA. Trimming removed 1 base from V and 8 bases from J, with 9 bases in between. The CDR3 loop spans 14 amino acids. CDR3 sequence: CASSLGGGYSPLHF. The CDR3, as DNA: TGTGCCAGCAGCTTAGGAGGGGGTTATTCACCCCTCCACTTT.

This clone has just one count. The V gene is TRBV6-5, the J gene TRBJ1-2, with unresolved D. The V and J ends lost 6 bases and 6 bases respectively, with 11 bases between them. In germline, CDR1 is MNHEY, CDR2 SVGAGI. CDR3 length equals 12 residues. The CDR3 DNA reads TGTGCCAGCAGGCCAGGAATTGATGGCTACACCTTC. Translated, it gives CASRPGIDGYTF.

This sequence joins TRBV23-1 and TRBJ2-5; 12 positions agree with TRBD2. TRBV23-1 is filed as an ORF, its function uncertain. The CDR3 length is 19 residues. The trim removed 0 bases at V and 3 bases at J, leaving 11 bases unmatched. CDR3: CASSQSLGRLAGVKETQYF. CDR3 nucleotides: TGCGCCAGCAGTCAATCGTTGGGGCGACTAGCGGGGGTGAAAGAGACCCAGTACTTC.

This clone was seen a single time. This sequence joins TRBV7-9 and TRBJ2-7, with TRBD1 matching 11 bases. The germline V gene encodes CDR1 SEHNR and CDR2 FQNEAQ (reference sequence). CDR3 size: 14 residues. J gave up 6 bases and V 5 bases, and 6 bases lay outside the gene matches. The CDR3 protein is CASSETGTGGEQYF. CDR3 in DNA: TGTGCCAGCAGCGAAACCGGGACAGGGGGCGAGCAGTACTTC.